This T cell receptor (beta chain) is drawn from a study of shared clonotypes between healthy human individuals. Study conclusions and caveats: The naive CD4 repertoires of several donors were compared, and around 4.7% of clonotypes were shared. Generation of non-shared clonotypes was less probable than generation of clonotypes shared by all four donors.

Per sorted-subset replicate PCR, input was roughly 220 ng DNA, representing around 28,000 T cell genomes. Measured with immunoSEQ multiplex PCR; TCRdb has only the in-frame clones, and not every one. Here the sample spans around 2.5 million clones, more than 85% being singletons. In the case of this clone: Its matching antigen is unknown.

Sequenced sample: naive CD4+ T cells from PBMCs. Subset: CD45RA+ positively selected. The sequence derives from a man aged 18 to 29 in good health. Some clones in this sample may be carry-over from other donors' samples.

CDR3 coding DNA: TGTGCCAGCAGCTTAAGGGCTAGCGGGAGGGTGTTGGACGAGCAGTACTTC. Residues: CASSLRASGRVLDEQYF. This rearrangement joins TRBV7-2 to TRBJ2-7, with 12 bases aligning to TRBD2. The V segment lost 2 bases and the J segment 5 bases; nucleotides outside the gene matches: 10. Germline loops: CDR1 SGHTA, CDR2 FQGNSA. This CDR3 comprises 17 residues.